Presented here are 11 T cell receptor beta chains from one specimen sequenced in a study of cytomegalovirus exposure and HLA in healthy donors. A multiplex PCR was run with 60 Vbeta primers and 13 Jbeta primers. Profiling relied on immunoSEQ multiplex PCR, and the TCRdb table lists in-frame clones only, not all of them. This sample yields over 100,000 clones, of which 75% to 80% are seen a single time; approximately 0.99% belongs to the top ten. Sequencing input: PBMCs. The receptors originated from a male donor in good health and CMV-seronegative.

The chain combines TRBV5-6 with TRBJ2-7; 8 bases match TRBD1. Germline values: CDR1 SGHDT, CDR2 YYEEEE. Germline trimming cut 4 bases from V and 7 bases from J; bases unmatched to any gene: 7. This CDR3 is 13 amino acids long. The CDR3 spells CASSKDRVGEQYF. For the CDR3, the DNA is TGTGCCAGCAGCAAGGACAGGGTGGGGGAGCAGTACTTC.

The chain is built from TRBV25-1 and TRBJ1-6; D gene unclear. The germline V and J ends were trimmed by 3 bases and 0 bases, with 12 bases remaining between them. Germline-derived CDR1 and CDR2 are MGHDK and SYGVNS. The CDR3 is 17 residues long. CDR3 coding DNA: TGTGCCAGCAGTGATGGGAGTGAGAGCTCCTATAATTCACCCCTCCACTTT. Translation: CASSDGSESSYNSPLHF. The full variable domain, completed using reference TRBV25-1 and TRBJ1-6, is EADIYQTPRYLVIGTGKKITLECSQTMGHDKMYWYQQDPGMELHLIHYSYGVNSTEKGDLSSESTVSRIRTEHFPLTLESARPSHTSQYLCASSDGSESSYNSPLHFGNGTRLTVT.

The V gene is TRBV6-6, the J gene TRBJ2-5; D is perhaps TRBD1 (5 bases). The CDR3 runs to 14 residues. CDR1 is MNHNY and CDR2 is SVGAGI in the germline V gene (reference sequence). V shed 8 bases and J shed 3 bases, with 16 bases lying between them. The CDR3 DNA follows: TGTGCCAGCGGCCACGGACATTTTAAAGAGACCCAGTACTTC. Translated: CASGHGHFKETQYF.

The chain combines TRBV25-1 with TRBJ1-6; tentatively, D is TRBD1 (6 bases). CDR1 and CDR2 (germline): MGHDK, SYGVNS. Deletions cut 6 bases from V and 0 bases from J, with 9 bases between. The CDR3 contains 15 residues. The CDR3 DNA is TGTGCCAGCAGCGGACAGAGCTCCTATAATTCACCCCTCCACTTT. Amino acid sequence: CASSGQSSYNSPLHF.

This clone was seen more than once but under ten times. The J gene is TRBJ1-5, the V gene TRBV18; D is unclear. The CDR3 has 14 amino acids. CDR1 and CDR2 (germline): KGHSH, LQKENI. V shed 3 bases and J shed 3 bases, with 9 bases lying between them. CDR3 sequence reads: CASSPGGDNQPQHF. The CDR3 DNA reads as TGTGCCAGCTCACCGGGAGGAGACAATCAGCCCCAGCATTTT.

The V gene is TRBV4-1, the J gene TRBJ1-4, with D maybe TRBD1 (5 bases). Germline V lookup: CDR1 MGHRA, CDR2 YSYEKL. The CDR3 spans 16 residues. V was pared by 1 base and J by 4 bases, with 13 bases between. CDR3 nucleotide sequence: TGCGCCAGCAGCCAAGGCACGACAGCGTATAATGAAAAACTGTTTTTT. Protein: CASSQGTTAYNEKLFF.

The V call is TRBV5-1, the J call TRBJ1-2; D is possibly TRBD1 (6 bases). The CDR3 is made up of 16 amino acids. Germline loops: CDR1 SGHRS, CDR2 YFSETQ. With 0 bases removed from V and 0 bases from J, the gap between germline ends came to 12 bases. The CDR3 loop reads CASSLVGGETNYGYTF. The CDR3 coding sequence is TGCGCCAGCAGCTTGGTTGGGGGCGAGACTAACTATGGCTACACCTTC.

The V call is TRBV21-1, the J call TRBJ1-5. TRBV21-1 is noted as a pseudogene. The CDR3 runs 13 residues. Here the CDR3 reads CASSTHGVQPQHF. The CDR3 bases are TGTGCCAGCAGCACCCACGGGGTCCAGCCCCAGCATTTT.

This clone occurred a few times. This chain connects TRBV5-1 to TRBJ1-1; D is possibly TRBD1 (6 bases). The CDR3 is made up of 13 amino acids. Trimming took 4 bases from V and 4 from J, leaving 11 bases between them. Germline CDR1 reads SGHRS; CDR2 reads YFSETQ. The CDR3 DNA reads TGCGCCAGCAGCCAGACAGGTCTCACTGAAGCTTTCTTT. Its protein product is CASSQTGLTEAFF.

This clone was seen a few times. The CDR3 DNA reads as TGTGCCAGCAGCTTCGGACAGGGGGGCCACGAGCAGTACTTC. This codes for CASSFGQGGHEQYF. This chain joins TRBV27 and TRBJ2-7; TRBD1 matches at 10 bases. CDR3 length: 14 residues. Germline-derived CDR1 and CDR2 are MNHEY and SMNVEV (reference sequence). The junction had 7 bases not matched to a gene; V was cut back by 6 bases and J by 5 bases.

This chain joins TRBV7-2 and TRBJ2-1; a possible D gene is TRBD1 (5 bases). V shed 7 bases and J shed 0 bases, with 16 bases lying between them. The length of the CDR3 is 16 residues. Germline V gene data show CDR1 as SGHTA and CDR2 as FQGNSA. CDR3 region: CASTIVGQGSYNEQFF. CDR3 sequence (DNA): TGTGCCAGCACCATAGTTGGGCAGGGCTCCTACAATGAGCAGTTCTTC. Based on the CDR3 plus reference TRBV7-2 and TRBJ2-1, the full variable domain is GAGVSQSPSNKVTEKGKDVELRCDPISGHTALYWYRQSLGQGLEFLIYFQGNSAPDKSGLPSDRFSAERTGGSVSTLTIQRTQQEDSAVYLCASTIVGQGSYNEQFFGPGTRLTVL.